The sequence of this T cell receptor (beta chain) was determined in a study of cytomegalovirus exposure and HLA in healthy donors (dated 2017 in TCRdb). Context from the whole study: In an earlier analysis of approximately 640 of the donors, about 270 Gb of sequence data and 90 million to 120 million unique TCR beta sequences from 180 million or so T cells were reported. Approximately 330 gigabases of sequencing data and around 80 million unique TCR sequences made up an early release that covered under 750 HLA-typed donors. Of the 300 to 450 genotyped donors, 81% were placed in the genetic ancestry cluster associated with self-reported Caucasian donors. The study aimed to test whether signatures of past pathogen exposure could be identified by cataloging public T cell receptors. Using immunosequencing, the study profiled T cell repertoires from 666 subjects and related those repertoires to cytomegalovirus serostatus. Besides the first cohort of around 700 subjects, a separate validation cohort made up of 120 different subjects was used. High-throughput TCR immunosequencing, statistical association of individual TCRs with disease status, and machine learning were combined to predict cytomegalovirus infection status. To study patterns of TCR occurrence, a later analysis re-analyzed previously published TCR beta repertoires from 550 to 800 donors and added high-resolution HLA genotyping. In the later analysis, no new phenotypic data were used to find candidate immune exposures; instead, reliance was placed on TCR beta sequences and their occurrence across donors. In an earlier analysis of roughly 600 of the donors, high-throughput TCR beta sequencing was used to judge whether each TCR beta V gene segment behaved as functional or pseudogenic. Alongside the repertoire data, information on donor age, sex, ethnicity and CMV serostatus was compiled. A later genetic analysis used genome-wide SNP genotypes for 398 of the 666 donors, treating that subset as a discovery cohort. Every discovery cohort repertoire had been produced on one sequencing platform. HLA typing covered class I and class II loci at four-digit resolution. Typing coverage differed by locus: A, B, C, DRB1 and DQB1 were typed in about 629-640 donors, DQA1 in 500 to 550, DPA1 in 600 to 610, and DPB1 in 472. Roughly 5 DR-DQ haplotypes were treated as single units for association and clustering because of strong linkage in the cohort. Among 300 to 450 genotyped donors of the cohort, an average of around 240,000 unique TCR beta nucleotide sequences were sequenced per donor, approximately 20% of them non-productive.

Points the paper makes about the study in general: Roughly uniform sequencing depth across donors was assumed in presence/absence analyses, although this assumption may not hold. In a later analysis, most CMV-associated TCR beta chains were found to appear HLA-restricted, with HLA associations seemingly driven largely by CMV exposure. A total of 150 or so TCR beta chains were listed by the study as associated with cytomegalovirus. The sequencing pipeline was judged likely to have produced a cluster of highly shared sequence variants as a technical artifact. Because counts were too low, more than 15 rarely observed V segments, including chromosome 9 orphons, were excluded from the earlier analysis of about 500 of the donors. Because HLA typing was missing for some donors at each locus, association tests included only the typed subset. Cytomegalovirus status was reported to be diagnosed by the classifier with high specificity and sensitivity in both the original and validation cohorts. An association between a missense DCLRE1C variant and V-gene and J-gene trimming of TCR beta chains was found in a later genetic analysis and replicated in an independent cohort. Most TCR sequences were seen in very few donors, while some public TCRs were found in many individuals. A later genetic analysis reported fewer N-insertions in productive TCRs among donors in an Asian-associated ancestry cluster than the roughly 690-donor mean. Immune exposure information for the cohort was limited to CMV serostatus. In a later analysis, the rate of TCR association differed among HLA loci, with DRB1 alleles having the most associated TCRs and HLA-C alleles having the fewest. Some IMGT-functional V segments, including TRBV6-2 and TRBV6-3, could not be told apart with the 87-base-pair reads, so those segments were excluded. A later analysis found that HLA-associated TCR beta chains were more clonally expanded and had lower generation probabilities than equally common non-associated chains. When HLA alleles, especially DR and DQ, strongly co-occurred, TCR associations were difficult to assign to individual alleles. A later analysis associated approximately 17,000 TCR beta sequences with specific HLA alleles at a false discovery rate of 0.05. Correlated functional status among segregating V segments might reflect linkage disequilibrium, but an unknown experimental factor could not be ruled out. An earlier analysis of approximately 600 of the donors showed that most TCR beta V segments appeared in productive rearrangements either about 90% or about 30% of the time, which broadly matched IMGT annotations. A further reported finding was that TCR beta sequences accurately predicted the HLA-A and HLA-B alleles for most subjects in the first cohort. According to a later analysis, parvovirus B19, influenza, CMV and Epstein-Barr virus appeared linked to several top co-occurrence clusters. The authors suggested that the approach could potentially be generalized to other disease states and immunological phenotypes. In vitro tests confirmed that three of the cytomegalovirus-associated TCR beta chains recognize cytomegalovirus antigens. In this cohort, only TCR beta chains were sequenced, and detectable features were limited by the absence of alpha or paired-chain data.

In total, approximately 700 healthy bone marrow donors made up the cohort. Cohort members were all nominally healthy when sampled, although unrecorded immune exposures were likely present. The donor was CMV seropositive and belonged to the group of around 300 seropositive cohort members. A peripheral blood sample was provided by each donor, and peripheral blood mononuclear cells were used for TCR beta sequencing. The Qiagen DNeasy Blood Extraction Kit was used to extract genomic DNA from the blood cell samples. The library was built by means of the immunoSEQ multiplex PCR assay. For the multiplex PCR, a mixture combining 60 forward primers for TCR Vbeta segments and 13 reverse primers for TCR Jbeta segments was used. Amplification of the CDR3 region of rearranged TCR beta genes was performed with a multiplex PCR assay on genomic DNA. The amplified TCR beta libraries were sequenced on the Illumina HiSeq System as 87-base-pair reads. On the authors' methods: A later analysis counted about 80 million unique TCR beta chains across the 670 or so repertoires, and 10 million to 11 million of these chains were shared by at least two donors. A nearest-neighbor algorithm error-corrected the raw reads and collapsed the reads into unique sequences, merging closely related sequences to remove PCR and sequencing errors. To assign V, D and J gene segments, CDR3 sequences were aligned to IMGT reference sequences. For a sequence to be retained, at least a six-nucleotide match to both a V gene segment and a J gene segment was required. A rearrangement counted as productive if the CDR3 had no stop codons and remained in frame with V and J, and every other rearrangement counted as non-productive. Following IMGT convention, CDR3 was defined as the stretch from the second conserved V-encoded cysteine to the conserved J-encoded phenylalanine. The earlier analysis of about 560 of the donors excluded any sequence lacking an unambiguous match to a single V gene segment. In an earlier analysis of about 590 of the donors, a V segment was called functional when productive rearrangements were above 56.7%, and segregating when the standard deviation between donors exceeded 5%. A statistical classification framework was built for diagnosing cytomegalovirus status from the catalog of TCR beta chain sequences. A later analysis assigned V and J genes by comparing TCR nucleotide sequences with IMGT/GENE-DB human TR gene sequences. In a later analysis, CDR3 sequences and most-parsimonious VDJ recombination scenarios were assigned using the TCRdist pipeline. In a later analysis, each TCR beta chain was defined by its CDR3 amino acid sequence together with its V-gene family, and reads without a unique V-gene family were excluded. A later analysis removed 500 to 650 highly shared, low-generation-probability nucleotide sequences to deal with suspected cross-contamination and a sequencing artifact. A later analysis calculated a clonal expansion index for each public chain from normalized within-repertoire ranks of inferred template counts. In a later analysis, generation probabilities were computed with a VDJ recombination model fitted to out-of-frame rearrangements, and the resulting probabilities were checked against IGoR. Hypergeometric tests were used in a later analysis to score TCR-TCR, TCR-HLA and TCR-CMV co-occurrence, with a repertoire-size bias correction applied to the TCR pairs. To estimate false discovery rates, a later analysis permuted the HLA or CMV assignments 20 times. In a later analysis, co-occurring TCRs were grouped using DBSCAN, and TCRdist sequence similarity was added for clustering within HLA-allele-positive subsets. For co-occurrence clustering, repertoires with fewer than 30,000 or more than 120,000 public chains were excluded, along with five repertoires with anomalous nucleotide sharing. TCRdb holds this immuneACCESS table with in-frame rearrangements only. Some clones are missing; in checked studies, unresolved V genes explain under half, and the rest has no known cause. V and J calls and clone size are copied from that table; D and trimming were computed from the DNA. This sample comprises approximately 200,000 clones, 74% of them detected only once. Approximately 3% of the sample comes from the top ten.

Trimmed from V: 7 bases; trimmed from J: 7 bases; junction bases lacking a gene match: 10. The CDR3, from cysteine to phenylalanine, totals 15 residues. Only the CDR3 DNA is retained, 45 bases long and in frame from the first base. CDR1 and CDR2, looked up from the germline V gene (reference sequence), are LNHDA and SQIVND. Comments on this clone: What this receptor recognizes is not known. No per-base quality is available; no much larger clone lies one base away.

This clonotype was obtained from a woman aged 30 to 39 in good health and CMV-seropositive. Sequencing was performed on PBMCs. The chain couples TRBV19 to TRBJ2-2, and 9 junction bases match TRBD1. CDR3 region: CASNPGQGRNGELFF. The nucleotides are TGTGCCAGTAATCCGGGACAGGGTCGTAACGGGGAGCTGTTTTTT.